This record covers a single TCR beta chain. Measured with immunoSEQ multiplex PCR; TCRdb has only the in-frame clones, and not every one. The table has roughly 200,000 clones, 80% to 90% seen once. This sample was taken from a study of blood T cell repertoires in COVID-19. Sequences were obtained from peripheral blood. This clonotype was obtained from a woman older than 75 with COVID-19, enrolled during active disease.

CDR3: CASSQAGSLKTQYF. The CDR3, as DNA: TGTGCCAGCAGCCAGGCCGGGTCTCTGAAGACCCAGTACTTC. The chain has TRBV3-1 (or the pseudogene TRBV3-2) and TRBJ2-5, with unresolved D. With 3 bases removed from V and 6 bases from J, the gap between germline ends came to 14 bases. CDR3 length equals 14 residues. Germline CDR1 and CDR2: LGHDT and YNNKEL (reference sequence).